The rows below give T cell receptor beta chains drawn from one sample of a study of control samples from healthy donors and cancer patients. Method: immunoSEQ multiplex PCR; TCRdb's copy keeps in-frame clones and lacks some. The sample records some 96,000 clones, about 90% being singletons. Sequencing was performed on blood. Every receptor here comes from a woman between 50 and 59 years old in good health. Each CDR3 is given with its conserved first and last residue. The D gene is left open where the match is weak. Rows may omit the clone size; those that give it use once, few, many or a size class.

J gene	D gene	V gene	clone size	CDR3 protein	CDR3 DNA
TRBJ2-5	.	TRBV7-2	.	CASSFGLQETQYF	TGTGCCAGCAGCTTTGGCTTACAAGAGACCCAGTACTTC
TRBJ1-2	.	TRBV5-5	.	CASSLGPYGYTF	TGTGCCAGCAGCTTGGGTCCTTATGGCTACACCTTC
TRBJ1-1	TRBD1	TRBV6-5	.	CASSYSTASRQGRAFF	TGTGCCAGCAGTTACTCTACCGCCTCCCGACAGGGGAGGGCTTTCTTT
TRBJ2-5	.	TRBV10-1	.	CASSARGNLETQYF	TGCGCCAGCAGTGCTCGCGGGAACCTAGAGACCCAGTACTTC
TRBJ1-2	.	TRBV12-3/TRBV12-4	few	CASSYSSGYTF	TGTGCCAGCAGTTATTCATCGGGCTACACCTTC
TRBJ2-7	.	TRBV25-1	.	CATTWGATYEQYF	TGTGCCACCACTTGGGGGGCCACCTACGAGCAGTACTTC
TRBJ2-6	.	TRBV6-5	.	CASKPPSGANVLTF	TGTGCCAGCAAACCGCCCTCTGGGGCCAACGTCCTGACTTTC
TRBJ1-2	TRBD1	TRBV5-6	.	CASSLPRTGYGYTF	TGTGCCAGCAGCCTACCGAGGACAGGCTATGGCTACACCTTC
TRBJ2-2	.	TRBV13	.	CASSMANTGELFF	TGTGCCAGCTCGATGGCGAACACCGGGGAGCTGTTTTTT
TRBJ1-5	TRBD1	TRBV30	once	CAWSRQGDQPQHF	TGTGCCTGGAGTCGGCAGGGGGATCAGCCCCAGCATTTT